This entry lists 25 T cell receptor beta chains sequenced from one sample in a study of identical twins. One entry per CDR3 protein, called by TCRdb with MiXCR from the 5' RACE reads. This table has about 250,000 distinct CDR3 sequences, approximately 8.3% appearing once. These data were also filed under a second study, of yellow fever vaccine responses in identical twins.

The specimen sequenced was CD8+ T cells sorted from blood. Source of these receptors: a young woman in good health.

This chain uses TRBV20-1 with TRBJ2-7; the D gene could be TRBD1 or TRBD2 (5 bases each). The germline gives CDR1 DFQATT, CDR2 SNEGSKA (reference sequence). V dropped 3 bases and J dropped 6 bases, with 9 bases sitting between them. This CDR3 has 11 amino acids. CDR3 DNA: TGCAGTGCTAGGGTGGGACCCGAGCAGTACTTC. Protein: CSARVGPEQYF.

The sample holds a few counts of this clonotype. The chain carries TRBV6-4 and TRBJ1-2; D is perhaps TRBD1 (5 bases). Trimming took off 8 bases at V and 6 bases at J, with 16 bases between the two ends. The CDR3 length is 13 residues. Germline CDR1 and CDR2: MRHNA and SNTAGT. CDR3 residues: CASSLEKGNGYTF. In DNA form, the CDR3 reads TGTGCCAGCTCACTTGAGAAGGGGAATGGCTACACCTTC.

This clonotype has more than one count but fewer than ten. CDR3: CASSVARWGLGVRGGKNIQYF. Here the CDR3 DNA reads TGTGCCAGCAGCGTAGCGCGGTGGGGGTTGGGGGTTCGTGGTGGCAAAAACATTCAGTACTTC. The V and J genes are TRBV9 and TRBJ2-4; D is perhaps TRBD1 or TRBD2 (5 bases each). Germline CDR1 SGDLS, CDR2 YYNGEE. The CDR3 length is 21 residues. Trimming removed 0 bases from V and 3 bases from J, with 28 bases in between.

There are many counts of this clonotype. This rearrangement joins TRBV3-1 to TRBJ2-7; D is possibly TRBD1 (6 bases). Germline assignment: CDR1 LGHDT and CDR2 YNNKEL (reference sequence). V was clipped by 5 bases and J by 3 bases, with 11 bases between them. The CDR3 sequence is 13 residues long. The CDR3 DNA reads as TGTGCCAGCAGCACCCGGGACAACTACGAGCAGTACTTC. It specifies CASSTRDNYEQYF.

The chain uses TRBV28 and TRBJ2-7, with 14 bases fitting TRBD2. The germline V gene encodes CDR1 MDHEN and CDR2 SYDVKM. The J segment lost 6 bases and the V segment lost 4 bases, leaving 8 bases of the junction unmatched. The CDR3 length is 16 residues. The CDR3 bases are TGTGCCAGCAGTTCAAGACTAGCGGGGGGGCGTATCGAGCAGTACTTC. It codes for CASSSRLAGGRIEQYF. Supplemented by reference TRBV28 and TRBJ2-7, the full variable domain reads DVKVTQSSRYLVKRTGEKVFLECVQDMDHENMFWYRQDPGLGLRLIYFSYDVKMKEKGDIPEGYSVSREKKERFSLILESASTNQTSMYLCASSSRLAGGRIEQYFGPGTRLTVT.

This clonotype was observed a few times. V gene TRBV12-3 or TRBV12-4 combines with J gene TRBJ2-2; perhaps TRBD1 as D (6 bases). This CDR3 is 14 amino acids long. V was pared by 5 bases and J by 4 bases, with 11 bases between. CDR3 in DNA: TGTGCCAGCAGTCAGACAGGCGCCACCGGGGAGCTGTTTTTT. Protein: CASSQTGATGELFF.

This clonotype was seen a handful of times. The chain combines TRBV4-1 with TRBJ2-3; 8 nucleotides align to TRBD2. The CDR3 runs to 16 residues. Looked up from germline, CDR1 is MGHRA and CDR2 is YSYEKL. Losses at the gene ends were 2 bases for V and 5 bases for J; bases not matched to a gene: 9. CDR3 bases: TGCGCCAGCAGCCAACTCGGGGGGGGAGTGGAAGATACGCAGTATTTT. It specifies CASSQLGGGVEDTQYF.

This chain uses TRBV11-1 with TRBJ2-5; D remains ambiguous. Trimming pared 4 bases from V and 5 bases from J, leaving 20 bases between. The CDR3 spans 16 residues. CDR1 and CDR2 (germline): SGHAT, FQDESV (reference sequence). The CDR3 loop reads CASSSWAEPYVETQYF. The CDR3 DNA sequence: TGTGCCAGCAGCTCCTGGGCCGAGCCCTATGTTGAGACCCAGTACTTC. The variable domain in full, with the rest retrieved from reference TRBV11-1 and TRBJ2-5, is EAEVAQSPRYKITEKSQAVAFWCDPISGHATLYWYRQILGQGPELLVQFQDESVVDDSQLPKDRFSAERLKGVDSTLKIQPAELGDSAMYLCASSSWAEPYVETQYFGPGTRLLVL.

This clonotype was detected only a few times. The genes are TRBV2 and TRBJ2-7; either TRBD1 or TRBD2 may supply D (5 bases each). The ends were cut back, 8 bases at V and 3 bases at J, with 14 bases in the middle. Germline lookup yields CDR1 SNHLY and CDR2 FYNNEI. The CDR3 contains 13 residues. The CDR3 region is CASSGDLNYEQYF. In DNA form, the CDR3 reads TGTGCCAGCTCCGGGGACCTAAACTACGAGCAGTACTTC.

V and J are TRBV27 and TRBJ2-7; D possibly matches TRBD1 or TRBD2 (5 bases each). This CDR3 contains 14 residues. Germline CDR1 reads MNHEY; CDR2 reads SMNVEV (reference sequence). V was cut by 6 bases and J by 3 bases, with 15 bases left in between. CDR3 region: CASSPGTTFYEQYF. The CDR3 DNA reads TGTGCCAGCAGCCCTGGGACCACGTTCTACGAGCAGTACTTC.

This clonotype was recorded many times. The rearrangement joins TRBV7-9 to TRBJ2-5; D call uncertain. Germline V gene sequence: CDR1 SEHNR, CDR2 FQNEAQ (reference sequence). The CDR3 spans 14 residues. V was clipped by 3 bases and J by 2 bases, with 10 bases between them. The CDR3, as DNA: TGTGCCAGCAGCTTTAACTACCAACAAGAGACCCAGTACTTC. Translated: CASSFNYQQETQYF.

At least ten counts were recorded for this clonotype. The chain carries TRBV20-1 and TRBJ2-7; 10 bases fit TRBD1. V lost 6 bases to trimming and J lost 2 bases; unmatched junction nucleotides: 10. This CDR3 contains 15 residues. Germline assignment: CDR1 DFQATT and CDR2 SNEGSKA (reference sequence). The CDR3 reads CSANFPGQGTYEQYF. The CDR3 region has the DNA TGCAGTGCAAACTTCCCGGGACAGGGGACCTACGAGCAGTACTTC.

The J gene is TRBJ2-7, the V gene TRBV2, with unresolved D. The CDR3 is 15 residues long. V lost 4 bases and J lost 2, with 15 bases in between. Germline CDR1 and CDR2: SNHLY and FYNNEI. CDR3 residues: CASSGSWVLAYEQYF. The DNA of the CDR3 is TGTGCCAGCAGTGGAAGTTGGGTTCTCGCCTACGAGCAGTACTTC.

This clonotype was detected many times. V gene TRBV20-1 combines with J gene TRBJ2-3; a weak D match, TRBD2 (7 bases). The V end lost 6 bases, the J end lost 2 bases, and 15 bases lay between the germline ends. CDR1 and CDR2 from the germline V gene are DFQATT and SNEGSKA (reference sequence). CDR3 length equals 14 residues. Here the CDR3 reads CSAGKGGTTDTQYF. CDR3 coding DNA: TGCAGTGCCGGGAAGGGGGGGACCACAGATACGCAGTATTTT.

This sequence joins TRBV5-1 and TRBJ2-3; D ambiguous. Trimming pared 4 bases from V and 0 bases from J, leaving 15 bases between. The CDR3 is 16 residues long. CDR1 and CDR2 (germline): SGHRS, YFSETQ. The chain's CDR3 is CASSLTRPRSTDTQYF. Here the CDR3 DNA reads TGCGCCAGCAGCCTAACTCGACCGAGGAGCACAGATACGCAGTATTTT.

The chain couples TRBV20-1 to TRBJ2-7, with D perhaps matching TRBD2 (6 bases). V gave up 1 base and J gave up 3 bases, with 13 bases separating them. Germline V gene sequence: CDR1 DFQATT, CDR2 SNEGSKA (reference sequence). The CDR3 runs to 14 residues. The CDR3, as DNA: TGCAGTGCTAGAGGGGGCGGGGCATTCTACGAGCAGTACTTC. Its protein is CSARGGGAFYEQYF.

Ten or more counts support this clonotype. CDR3 loop: CSAHLNYFQETQYF. CDR3 in DNA: TGCAGTGCGCATCTTAACTACTTCCAAGAGACCCAGTACTTC. This chain links TRBV20-1 with TRBJ2-5; no firm D call. CDR1 DFQATT and CDR2 SNEGSKA come from the germline V gene (reference sequence). Trimming removed 6 bases at V and 1 base at J, with 15 bases between. The CDR3 contains 14 residues.

The gene calls are TRBV20-1 and TRBJ2-7; perhaps TRBD2 as D (5 bases). This CDR3 contains 13 residues. Trimming took 0 bases from V and 2 from J, leaving 8 bases between them. The germline CDR1 and CDR2 sequences are DFQATT and SNEGSKA (reference sequence). CDR3 in DNA: TGCAGTGCTAGAGATGAGGAGGCCTACGAGCAGTACTTC. Translation gives CSARDEEAYEQYF.

Here the CDR3 reads CASRLAGTYEQYF. Written as DNA, the CDR3 is TGTGCCAGCAGGCTAGCGGGGACCTACGAGCAGTACTTC. The gene calls are TRBV2 and TRBJ2-7; 9 bases line up with TRBD2. This CDR3 spans 13 amino acids. J gave up 2 bases and V 6 bases, and 2 bases lay outside the gene matches. CDR1 and CDR2 (germline): SNHLY, FYNNEI.

This clonotype has a handful of counts. This chain uses TRBV27 with TRBJ2-1; TRBD2 agrees at 9 bases. The CDR3 runs 15 residues. Germline CDR1 MNHEY, CDR2 SMNVEV (reference sequence). Germline trimming cut 3 bases from V and 8 bases from J; bases unmatched to any gene: 8. The CDR3 DNA reads as TGTGCCAGCAGTTTTGGTTCTAGCGGGACTTATGAGCAGTTCTTC. It is translated as CASSFGSSGTYEQFF.

This chain connects TRBV4-3 to TRBJ2-7, with D possibly matching TRBD1 (6 bases). The germline gives CDR1 LGHNA, CDR2 YSLEER. The CDR3 is made up of 15 amino acids. Trimming took 0 bases from V and 2 from J, leaving 11 bases between them. CDR3 in amino acids: CASSQDSRGPYEQYF. In nucleotides, the CDR3 is TGCGCCAGCAGCCAAGATAGCAGGGGACCCTACGAGCAGTACTTC.

The table lists this clonotype with many counts. CDR3 nucleotides: TGCAGCGTATCTGGACAGGCAGCCTACGAGCAGTACTTC. As protein: CSVSGQAAYEQYF. This chain links TRBV29-1 with TRBJ2-7, with 7 bases identical to TRBD1. The CDR3 extends over 13 amino acids. V lost 6 bases to trimming and J lost 2 bases; unmatched junction nucleotides: 7. Germline values: CDR1 SQVTM, CDR2 ANQGSEA.

This clonotype was observed many times. The chain recombines TRBV29-1 with TRBJ2-7, with 9 bases lining up with TRBD1. Per germline, CDR1 SQVTM and CDR2 ANQGSEA. CDR3 length equals 14 residues. V gave up 3 bases and J gave up 3 bases; unmatched junction bases: 6. This chain's CDR3 is CSVDPRGQGYEQYF. The CDR3, as DNA: TGCAGCGTTGATCCTCGGGGACAGGGCTACGAGCAGTACTTC.

This clonotype was observed a few times. The gene calls are TRBV18 and TRBJ2-1; 7 bases fit TRBD2. Germline CDR1 is KGHSH and CDR2 is LQKENI. This CDR3 contains 12 residues. The ends lost 5 bases at V and 6 bases at J; junction bases unmatched: 1. CDR3 in DNA: TGTGCCAGCTCAACGGGGGGCAATGAGCAGTTCTTC. Its protein is CASSTGGNEQFF. Full variable domain (remainder filled in from reference TRBV18 and TRBJ2-1): NAGVMQNPRHLVRRRGQEARLRCSPMKGHSHVYWYRQLPEEGLKFMVYLQKENIIDESGMPKERFSAEFPKEGPSILRIQQVVRGDSAAYFCASSTGGNEQFFGPGTRLTVL.

This clonotype was counted only a few times. The chain links TRBV12-5 to TRBJ2-7; the D gene is possibly TRBD1 (5 bases). CDR1 and CDR2 from the germline V gene are LGHNT and FRNRAP. The CDR3 loop spans 11 amino acids. Trimming took off 4 bases at V and 4 bases at J, with 5 bases between the two ends. CDR3 DNA sequence: TGTGCTAGTGGTTCAGGGTACGAGCAGTACTTC. Translated: CASGSGYEQYF.